A selection of T cell receptor beta chains follows, all from one sample in a study of T cells in Graves' hyperthyroidism and ophthalmopathy. TCRdb independently ran MiXCR on the multiplex PCR reads; one entry per CDR3 protein. The table lists fewer than 650,000 distinct CDR3 sequences, approximately 15% of them singletons. The sample taken for sequencing was blood. The source of these receptors is a woman between 18 and 29 years old with Graves' ophthalmopathy. CDR3s include the opening cysteine and the closing phenylalanine or tryptophan. D genes are given only for firm matches. Clone size is given for some rows only: seen once, a few or many times, or a class if the clone is expanded.

.,TRBV18,few,TRBJ2-3,TGTGCCAGCTCACCTCTAACAATCGGACAGGGAGGGACAGATACGCAGTATTTT,CASSPLTIGQGGTDTQYF
.,TRBV20-1,many,TRBJ2-6,TGCAGTGTGCGGACAGTTCTCTCTGGGGCCAACGTCCTGACTTTC,CSVRTVLSGANVLTF
TRBD2,TRBV2,many,TRBJ2-5,TGTGCCAGCAGTATGGAAGCGGGAGCTGTTCAGACCCAGTACTTC,CASSMEAGAVQTQYF
.,TRBV2,many,TRBJ2-3,TGTGCCAGCAGTGTTGACAGTAGCACAGATACGCAGTATTTT,CASSVDSSTDTQYF
.,TRBV15,many,TRBJ2-7,TGTGCCACCAGCAGAGATAGACACTCCTACGAGCAGTACTTC,CATSRDRHSYEQYF
.,TRBV10-3,many,TRBJ1-1,TGTGCCATCAGACCGGGACAAGGCTTGAACGGAACTGAAGCTTTCTTT,CAIRPGQGLNGTEAFF
TRBD1,TRBV18,many,TRBJ2-7,TGTGCCAGCTCACCGGGACAGGGAAGGGGTGAGCAGTACTTC,CASSPGQGRGEQYF
.,TRBV14,.,TRBJ1-2,TGTGCCAGCAGCCAAGGAACGGGGGCAGGCTATGGCTACACCTTC,CASSQGTGAGYGYTF
TRBD2,TRBV6-2/TRBV6-3,.,TRBJ2-2,TGTGCCAGCGCCGGACTAGCGGGAGGGCGTAGGACCGGGGAGCTGTTTTTT,CASAGLAGGRRTGELFF
TRBD2,TRBV11-1,.,TRBJ2-5,TGTGCCAGCAGCCCCGGGACTAGCGGGAGGGCCCCTCAAGAGACCCAGTACTTC,CASSPGTSGRAPQETQYF
.,TRBV9,few,TRBJ2-1,TGTGCCAGCAGCGTAGATAGCGGCCTCTTATACAATGAGCAGTTCTTC,CASSVDSGLLYNEQFF
.,TRBV9,.,TRBJ2-1,TGTGCCAGCAGCGTAGGTCAGGGGTACAATGAGCAGTTCTTC,CASSVGQGYNEQFF
.,TRBV2,many,TRBJ2-1,TGTGCCAGCAGTGAACCCTTCTTTGAGCAGTTCTTC,CASSEPFFEQFF
TRBD1,TRBV19,few,TRBJ2-7,TGTGCCAGTAGTCCCTCGGGACAGGGGGCCCACGAGCAGTACTTC,CASSPSGQGAHEQYF
TRBD1,TRBV29-1,few,TRBJ2-3,TGCAGCGTTGAAGTAAGGAGACAGGGAACAGATACGCAGTATTTT,CSVEVRRQGTDTQYF
TRBD1,TRBV3-1,many,TRBJ2-7,TGTGCCAGCAGCCAAGTGAAGGGGGCTCTCTACAACGAGCAGTACTTC,CASSQVKGALYNEQYF
TRBD1,TRBV12-5,many,TRBJ1-1,TGTGCTAGTGGTTTGCTACGGACAGGGGAGGAAGTGAACACTGAAGCTTTCTTT,CASGLLRTGEEVNTEAFF
.,TRBV6-2/TRBV6-3,few,TRBJ1-2,TGTGCCAGCACTTTTGGAGCCGAAGGTGGCTACACCTTC,CASTFGAEGGYTF
.,TRBV6-1,many,TRBJ2-7,TGTGCCAGCAGTATCCGGGAATGGTACGAGCAGTACTTC,CASSIREWYEQYF
.,TRBV7-8,few,TRBJ2-2,TGTGCCAGCAGCGGTTTTAGCGGTCCTAGGGGGGGGGAGCTGTTTTTT,CASSGFSGPRGGELFF
TRBD1,TRBV5-1,many,TRBJ1-1,TGCGCCAGCAGCGGCAGGGGGGACACTGAAGCTTTCTTT,CASSGRGDTEAFF
.,TRBV2,many,TRBJ1-1,TGTGCCAGCAGTTTCCAGGGAGAGGGAGCTTTCTTT,CASSFQGEGAFF
TRBD2,TRBV6-5,.,TRBJ2-3,TGTGCCAGCAGTTACGCGGGACTAGCGGGAGATGGGGGCACAGATACGCAGTATTTT,CASSYAGLAGDGGTDTQYF
.,TRBV7-3,.,TRBJ1-6,TGTGCCAGCAGCCCACGCTCGGGGGATTCACCCCTCCACTTT,CASSPRSGDSPLHF
TRBD1,TRBV5-6,many,TRBJ2-1,TGTGCCAGCAGCTTTCTTGACAGGGGGCCTTACAATGAGCAGTTCTTC,CASSFLDRGPYNEQFF
TRBD2,TRBV12-5,few,TRBJ2-2,TGTGCTAGTGGTTTGAGGCTAGCGGGAGAGCAGAACACCGGGGAGCTGTTTTTT,CASGLRLAGEQNTGELFF